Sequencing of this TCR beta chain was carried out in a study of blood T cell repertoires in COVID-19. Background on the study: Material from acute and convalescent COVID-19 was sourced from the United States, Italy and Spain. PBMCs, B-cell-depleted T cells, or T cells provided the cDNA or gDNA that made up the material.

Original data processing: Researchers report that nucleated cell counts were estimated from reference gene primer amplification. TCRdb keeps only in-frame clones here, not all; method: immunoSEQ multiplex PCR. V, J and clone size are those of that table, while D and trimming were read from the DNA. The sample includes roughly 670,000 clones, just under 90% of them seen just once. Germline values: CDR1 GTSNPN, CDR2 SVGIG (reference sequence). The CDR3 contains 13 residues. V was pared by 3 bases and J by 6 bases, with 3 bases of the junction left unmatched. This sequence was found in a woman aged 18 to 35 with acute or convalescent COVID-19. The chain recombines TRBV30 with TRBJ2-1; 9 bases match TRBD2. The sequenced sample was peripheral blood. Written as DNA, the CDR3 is TGTGCCTGGAGGCGGGGGGGCTTCAATGAGCAGTTCTTC. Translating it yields CAWRRGGFNEQFF.